This T cell receptor beta chain was documented in a study of radiation and T cells in renal cell carcinoma. Stated time point: blood 4 weeks post-SBRT, at nephrectomy. Treatment denoted: 15 Gy SBRT to primary tumor, nephrectomy 4 weeks later. Only in-frame clones appear in the TCRdb table, and some are missing; sequencing was by immunoSEQ multiplex PCR. The sample lists 150,000 to 200,000 clones, about 87% occurring once. The sample in question was blood, obtained from a patient whose treatment included radiotherapy and nephrectomy. This clonotype was sampled from a woman between 45 and 60 years old with renal cell carcinoma.

CDR3 DNA: TGTGCCTGGAGTGAGGGGTCCGATAGCTCCTACGAGCAGTACTTC. It encodes CAWSEGSDSSYEQYF. The V gene is TRBV30, the J gene TRBJ2-7; tentative D call: TRBD1 (5 bases). V lost 1 base and J lost 0, with 13 bases in between. The CDR3 has 15 residues. Germline V gives CDR1 GTSNPN, CDR2 SVGIG (reference sequence).